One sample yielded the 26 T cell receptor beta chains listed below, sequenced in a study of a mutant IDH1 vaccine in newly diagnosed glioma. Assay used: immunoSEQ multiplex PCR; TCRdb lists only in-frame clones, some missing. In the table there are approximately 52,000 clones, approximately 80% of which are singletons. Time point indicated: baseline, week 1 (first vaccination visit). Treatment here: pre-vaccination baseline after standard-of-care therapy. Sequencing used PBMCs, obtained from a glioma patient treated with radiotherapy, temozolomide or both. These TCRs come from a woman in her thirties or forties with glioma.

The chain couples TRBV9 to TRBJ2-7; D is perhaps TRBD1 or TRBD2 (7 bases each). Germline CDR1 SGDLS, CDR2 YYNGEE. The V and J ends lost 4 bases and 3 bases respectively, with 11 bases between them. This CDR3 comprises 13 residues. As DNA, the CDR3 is TGTGCCAGCAGCCCAGGGGGGGACTACGAGCAGTACTTC. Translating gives CASSPGGDYEQYF. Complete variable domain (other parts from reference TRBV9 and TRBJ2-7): DSGVTQTPKHLITATGQRVTLRCSPRSGDLSVYWYQQSLDQGLQFLIQYYNGEERAKGNILERFSAQQFPDLHSELNLSSLELGDSALYFCASSPGGDYEQYFGPGTRLTVT.

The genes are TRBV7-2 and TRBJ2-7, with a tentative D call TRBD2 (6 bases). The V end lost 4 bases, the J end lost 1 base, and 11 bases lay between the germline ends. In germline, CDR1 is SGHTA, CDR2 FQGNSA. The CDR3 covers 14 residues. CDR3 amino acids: CASSSTGGSYEQYF. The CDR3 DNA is TGTGCCAGCAGCTCGACCGGGGGATCCTACGAGCAGTACTTC. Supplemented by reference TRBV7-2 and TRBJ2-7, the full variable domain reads GAGVSQSPSNKVTEKGKDVELRCDPISGHTALYWYRQSLGQGLEFLIYFQGNSAPDKSGLPSDRFSAERTGGSVSTLTIQRTQQEDSAVYLCASSSTGGSYEQYFGPGTRLTVT.

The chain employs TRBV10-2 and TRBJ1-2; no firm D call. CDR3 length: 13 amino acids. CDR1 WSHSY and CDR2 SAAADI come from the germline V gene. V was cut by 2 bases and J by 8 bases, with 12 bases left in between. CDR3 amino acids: CASSETGNDGYTF. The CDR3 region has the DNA TGCGCCAGCAGTGAGACGGGTAACGACGGCTACACCTTC.

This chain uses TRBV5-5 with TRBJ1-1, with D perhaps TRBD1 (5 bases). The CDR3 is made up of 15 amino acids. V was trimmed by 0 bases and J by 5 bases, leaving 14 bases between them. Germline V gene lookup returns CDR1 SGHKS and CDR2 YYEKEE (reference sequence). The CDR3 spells CASSLVFSGGTEAFF. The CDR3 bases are TGTGCCAGCAGCTTGGTCTTCAGCGGGGGGACTGAAGCTTTCTTT.

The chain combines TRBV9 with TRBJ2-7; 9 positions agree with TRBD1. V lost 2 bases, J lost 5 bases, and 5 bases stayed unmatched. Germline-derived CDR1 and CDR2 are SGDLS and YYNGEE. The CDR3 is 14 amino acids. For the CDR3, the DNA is TGTGCCAGCAGCGTTAGGACAGGGGCCGACGAGCAGTACTTC. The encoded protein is CASSVRTGADEQYF.

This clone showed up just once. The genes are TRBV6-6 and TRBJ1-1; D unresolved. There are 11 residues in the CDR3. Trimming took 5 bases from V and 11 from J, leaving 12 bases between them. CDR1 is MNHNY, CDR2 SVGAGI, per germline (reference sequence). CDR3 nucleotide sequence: TGTGCCAGCAGTCTCTCCGGAGTCGCTTTCTTT. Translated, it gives CASSLSGVAFF.

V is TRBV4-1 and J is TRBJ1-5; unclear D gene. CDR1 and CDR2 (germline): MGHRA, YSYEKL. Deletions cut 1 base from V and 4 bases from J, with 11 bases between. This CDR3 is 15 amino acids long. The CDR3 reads CASSQGLVSNQPQHF. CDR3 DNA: TGCGCCAGCAGCCAAGGGTTAGTTTCAAATCAGCCCCAGCATTTT.

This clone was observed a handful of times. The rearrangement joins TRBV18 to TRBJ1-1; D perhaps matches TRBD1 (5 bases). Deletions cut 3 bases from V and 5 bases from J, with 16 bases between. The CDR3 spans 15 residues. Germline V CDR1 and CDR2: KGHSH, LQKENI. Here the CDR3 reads CASSPLGRGETEAFF. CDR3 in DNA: TGTGCCAGCTCACCCCTAGGAAGGGGTGAAACTGAAGCTTTCTTT.

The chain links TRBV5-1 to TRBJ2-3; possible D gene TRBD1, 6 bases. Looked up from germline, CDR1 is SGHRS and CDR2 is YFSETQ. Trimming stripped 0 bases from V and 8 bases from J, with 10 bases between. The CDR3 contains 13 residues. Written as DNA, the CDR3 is TGCGCCAGCAGCTTGGAGGTAGGGGGTACGCAGTATTTT. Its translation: CASSLEVGGTQYF.

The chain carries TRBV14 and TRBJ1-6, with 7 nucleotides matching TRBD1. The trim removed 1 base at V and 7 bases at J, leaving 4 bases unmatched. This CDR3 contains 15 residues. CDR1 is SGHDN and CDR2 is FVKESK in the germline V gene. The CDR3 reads CASSQVSGGNSPLHF. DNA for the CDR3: TGTGCCAGCAGCCAAGTGTCAGGGGGGAATTCACCCCTCCACTTT.

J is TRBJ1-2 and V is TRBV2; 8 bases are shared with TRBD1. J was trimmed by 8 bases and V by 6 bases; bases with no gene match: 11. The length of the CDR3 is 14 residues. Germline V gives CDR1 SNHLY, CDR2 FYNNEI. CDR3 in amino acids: CASRLGQGGLGYTF. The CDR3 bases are TGTGCCAGCAGACTCGGACAGGGCGGTCTCGGCTACACCTTC.

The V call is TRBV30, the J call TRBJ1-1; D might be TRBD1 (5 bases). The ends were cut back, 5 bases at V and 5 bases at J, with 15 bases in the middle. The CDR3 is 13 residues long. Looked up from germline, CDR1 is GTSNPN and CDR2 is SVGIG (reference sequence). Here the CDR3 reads CAWVRGEITEAFF. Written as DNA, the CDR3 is TGTGCCTGGGTCCGGGGGGAGATTACTGAAGCTTTCTTT.

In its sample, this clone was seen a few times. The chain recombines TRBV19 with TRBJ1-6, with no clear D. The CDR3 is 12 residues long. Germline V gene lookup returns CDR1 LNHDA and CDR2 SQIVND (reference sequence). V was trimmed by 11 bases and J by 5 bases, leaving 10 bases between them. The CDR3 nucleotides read TGTGCCGTGCAAGGAAATAATTCACCCCTCCACTTT. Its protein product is CAVQGNNSPLHF.

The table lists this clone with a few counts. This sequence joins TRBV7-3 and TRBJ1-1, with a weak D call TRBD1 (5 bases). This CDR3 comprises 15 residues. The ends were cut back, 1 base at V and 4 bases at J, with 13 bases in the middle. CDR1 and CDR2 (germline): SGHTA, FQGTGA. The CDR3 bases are TGTGCCAGCAGCTTAAATGGCGGGGCGAGCACTGAAGCTTTCTTT. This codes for CASSLNGGASTEAFF.

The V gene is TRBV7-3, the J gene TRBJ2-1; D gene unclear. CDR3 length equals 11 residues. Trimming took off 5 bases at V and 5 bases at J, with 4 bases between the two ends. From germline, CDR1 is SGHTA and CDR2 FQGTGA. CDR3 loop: CASSQDNEQFF. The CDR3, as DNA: TGTGCCAGCAGCCAGGACAATGAGCAGTTCTTC.

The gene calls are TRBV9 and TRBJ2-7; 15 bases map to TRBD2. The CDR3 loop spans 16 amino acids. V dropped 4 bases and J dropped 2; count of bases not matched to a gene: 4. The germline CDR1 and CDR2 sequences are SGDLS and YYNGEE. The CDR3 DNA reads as TGTGCCAGCAGCATTGGACTAGCGGGGGGGCCCTACGAGCAGTACTTC. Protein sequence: CASSIGLAGGPYEQYF.

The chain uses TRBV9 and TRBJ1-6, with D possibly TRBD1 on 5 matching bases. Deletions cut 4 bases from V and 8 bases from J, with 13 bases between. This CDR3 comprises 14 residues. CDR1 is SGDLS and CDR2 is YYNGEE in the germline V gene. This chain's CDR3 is CASSLREGDSPLHF. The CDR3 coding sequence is TGTGCCAGCAGCCTCAGGGAAGGGGATTCACCCCTCCACTTT.

The CDR3 sequence is CASSPGPNNEKLFF. The CDR3 DNA reads as TGTGCCAGCAGTCCCGGACCGAACAATGAAAAACTGTTTTTT. The rearrangement uses TRBV5-6 and TRBJ1-4, with D uncertain. Germline CDR1 and CDR2: SGHDT and YYEEEE. Trimming left V 5 bases short and J 5 bases short, with 13 bases between. There are 14 residues in the CDR3.

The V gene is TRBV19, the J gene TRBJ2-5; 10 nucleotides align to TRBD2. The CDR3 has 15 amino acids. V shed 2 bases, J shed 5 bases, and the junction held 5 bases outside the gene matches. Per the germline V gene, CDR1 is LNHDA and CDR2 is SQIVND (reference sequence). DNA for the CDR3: TGTGCCAGTAGTATACTAGCGGGGGCCGGGGAGACCCAGTACTTC. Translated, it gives CASSILAGAGETQYF.

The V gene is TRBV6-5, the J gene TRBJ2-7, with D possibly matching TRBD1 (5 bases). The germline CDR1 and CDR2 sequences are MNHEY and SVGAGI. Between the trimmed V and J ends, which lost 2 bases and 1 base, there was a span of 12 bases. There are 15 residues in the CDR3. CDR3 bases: TGTGCCAGCAGTTACCAAAGCCAGGGATCCTACGAGCAGTACTTC. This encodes CASSYQSQGSYEQYF.

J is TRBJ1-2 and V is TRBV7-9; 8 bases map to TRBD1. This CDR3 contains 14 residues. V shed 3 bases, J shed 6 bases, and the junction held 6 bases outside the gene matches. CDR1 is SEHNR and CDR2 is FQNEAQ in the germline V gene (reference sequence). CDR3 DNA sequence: TGTGCCAGCAGCTTCCGGACAGGGATGGATGGCTACACCTTC. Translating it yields CASSFRTGMDGYTF. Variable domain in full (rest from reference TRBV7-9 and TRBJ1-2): DTGVSQNPRHKITKRGQNVTFRCDPISEHNRLYWYRQTLGQGPEFLTYFQNEAQLEKSRLLSDRFSAERPKGSFSTLEIQRTEQGDSAMYLCASSFRTGMDGYTFGSGTRLTVV.

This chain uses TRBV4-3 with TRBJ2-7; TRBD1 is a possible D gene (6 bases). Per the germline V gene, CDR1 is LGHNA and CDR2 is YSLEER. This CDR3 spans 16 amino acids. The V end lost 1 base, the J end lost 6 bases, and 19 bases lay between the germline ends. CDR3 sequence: CASSQGPAGAKGEQYF. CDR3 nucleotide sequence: TGCGCCAGCAGCCAAGGGCCGGCAGGGGCTAAGGGCGAGCAGTACTTC.

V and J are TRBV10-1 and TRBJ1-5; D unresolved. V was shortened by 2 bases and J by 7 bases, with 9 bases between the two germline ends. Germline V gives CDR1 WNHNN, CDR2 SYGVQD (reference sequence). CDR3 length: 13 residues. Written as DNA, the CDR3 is TGCGCCAGCAGTGAGAATTTGAGACAGCCCCAGCATTTT. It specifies CASSENLRQPQHF.

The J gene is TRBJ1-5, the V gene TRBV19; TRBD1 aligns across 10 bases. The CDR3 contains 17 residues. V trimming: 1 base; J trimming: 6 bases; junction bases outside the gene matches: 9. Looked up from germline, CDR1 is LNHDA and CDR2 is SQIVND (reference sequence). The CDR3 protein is CASSIVPDRGLGQPQHF. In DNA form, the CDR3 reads TGTGCCAGTAGTATAGTTCCCGACAGGGGGCTTGGTCAGCCCCAGCATTTT. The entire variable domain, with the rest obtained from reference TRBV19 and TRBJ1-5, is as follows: DGGITQSPKYLFRKEGQNVTLSCEQNLNHDAMYWYRQDPGQGLRLIYYSQIVNDFQKGDIAEGYSVSREKKESFPLTVTSAQKNPTAFYLCASSIVPDRGLGQPQHFGDGTRLSIL.

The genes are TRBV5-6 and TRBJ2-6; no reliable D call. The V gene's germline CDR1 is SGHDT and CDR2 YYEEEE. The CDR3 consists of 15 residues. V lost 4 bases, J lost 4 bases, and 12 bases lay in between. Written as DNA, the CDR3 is TGTGCCAGCAGCGTCTGGTATACCGGGGCCAACGTCCTGACTTTC. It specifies CASSVWYTGANVLTF.

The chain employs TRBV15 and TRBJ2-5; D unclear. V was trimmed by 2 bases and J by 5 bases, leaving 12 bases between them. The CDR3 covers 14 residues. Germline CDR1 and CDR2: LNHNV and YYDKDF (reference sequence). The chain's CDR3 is CATSRQTQGETQYF. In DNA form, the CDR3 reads TGTGCCACCAGCAGACAAACCCAAGGGGAGACCCAGTACTTC.